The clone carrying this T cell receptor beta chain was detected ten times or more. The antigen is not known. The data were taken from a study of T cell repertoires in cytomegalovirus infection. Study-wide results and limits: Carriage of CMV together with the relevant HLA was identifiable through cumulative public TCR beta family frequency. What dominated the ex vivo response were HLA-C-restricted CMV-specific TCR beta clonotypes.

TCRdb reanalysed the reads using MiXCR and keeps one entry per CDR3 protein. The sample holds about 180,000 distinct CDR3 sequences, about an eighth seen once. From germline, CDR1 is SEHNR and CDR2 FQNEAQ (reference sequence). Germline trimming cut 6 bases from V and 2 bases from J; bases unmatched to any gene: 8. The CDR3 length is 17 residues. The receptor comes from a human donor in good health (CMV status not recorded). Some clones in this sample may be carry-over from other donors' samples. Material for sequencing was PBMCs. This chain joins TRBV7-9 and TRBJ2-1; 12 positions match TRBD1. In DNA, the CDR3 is TGTGCCAGCAGGAGGGACAGGGGGCGTTTGACCTACAATGAGCAGTTCTTC. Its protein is CASRRDRGRLTYNEQFF.